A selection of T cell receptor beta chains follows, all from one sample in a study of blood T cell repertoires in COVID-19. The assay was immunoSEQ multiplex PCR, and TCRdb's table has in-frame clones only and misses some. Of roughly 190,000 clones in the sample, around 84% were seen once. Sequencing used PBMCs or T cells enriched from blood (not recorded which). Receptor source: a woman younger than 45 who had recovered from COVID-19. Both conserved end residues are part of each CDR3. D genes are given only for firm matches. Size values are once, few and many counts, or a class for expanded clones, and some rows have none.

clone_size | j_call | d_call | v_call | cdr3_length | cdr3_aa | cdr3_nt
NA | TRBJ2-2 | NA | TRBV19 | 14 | CASSYLGAGGELFF | TGTGCCAGTAGTTATCTGGGGGCTGGCGGGGAGCTGTTTTTT
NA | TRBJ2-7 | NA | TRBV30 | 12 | CAWSGRAGEQYF | TGTGCCTGGAGTGGCAGGGCCGGTGAGCAGTACTTC
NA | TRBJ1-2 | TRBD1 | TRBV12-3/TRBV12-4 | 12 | CASSLGQGGYTF | TGTGCCAGCAGCCTGGGACAGGGAGGCTACACCTTC
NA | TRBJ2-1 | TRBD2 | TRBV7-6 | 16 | CASSLGTSPLRGEQFF | TGTGCCAGCAGCTTAGGGACTAGCCCACTGCGGGGTGAGCAGTTCTTC
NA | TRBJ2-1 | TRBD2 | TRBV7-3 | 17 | CASSLWASGSSYNEQFF | TGTGCCAGCAGCTTATGGGCTAGCGGGAGTTCCTACAATGAGCAGTTCTTC
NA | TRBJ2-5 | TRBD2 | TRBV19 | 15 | CASSYGLAGVETQYF | TGTGCCAGTAGTTATGGACTAGCGGGAGTAGAGACCCAGTACTTC
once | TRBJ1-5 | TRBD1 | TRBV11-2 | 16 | CASSPRTGVANQPQHF | TGTGCCAGCAGCCCGAGGACAGGGGTAGCAAATCAGCCCCAGCATTTT
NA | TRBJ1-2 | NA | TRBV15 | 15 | CATSRPRGLIYGYTF | TGTGCCACCAGCAGACCCAGGGGCTTAATTTATGGCTACACCTTC
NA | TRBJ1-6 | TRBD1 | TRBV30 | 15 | CAWISQGARNSPLHF | TGTGCCTGGATATCCCAGGGGGCTCGGAATTCACCCCTCCACTTT
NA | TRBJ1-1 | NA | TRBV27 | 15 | CASSSQGLGNTEAFF | TGTGCCAGCAGTTCACAGGGATTGGGGAACACTGAAGCTTTCTTT
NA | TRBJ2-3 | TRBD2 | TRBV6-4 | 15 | CASSLAGALTDTQYF | TGTGCCAGCAGTTTAGCGGGGGCCCTCACAGATACGCAGTATTTT
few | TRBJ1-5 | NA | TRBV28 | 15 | CASKRGDYSNQPQHF | TGTGCCAGCAAACGGGGGGATTATAGCAATCAGCCCCAGCATTTT
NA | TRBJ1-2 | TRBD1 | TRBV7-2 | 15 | CASSLGTGIHYGYTF | TGTGCCAGCAGCCTTGGGACAGGGATTCACTATGGCTACACCTTC
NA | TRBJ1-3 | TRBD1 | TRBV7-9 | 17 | CASSRRDRSFSGNTIYF | TGTGCCAGCAGTCGCCGGGACAGGTCCTTCTCTGGAAACACCATATATTTT
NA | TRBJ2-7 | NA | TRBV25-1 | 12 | CASTQGIFEQYF | TGTGCCAGCACACAGGGTATTTTCGAGCAGTACTTC
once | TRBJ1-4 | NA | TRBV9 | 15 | CASSPGRTDNEKLFF | TGTGCCAGCTCACCGGGGCGGACAGATAATGAAAAACTGTTTTTT
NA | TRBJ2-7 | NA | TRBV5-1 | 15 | CASSLVMGEGYEQYF | TGCGCCAGCAGCTTGGTGATGGGAGAGGGCTACGAGCAGTACTTC
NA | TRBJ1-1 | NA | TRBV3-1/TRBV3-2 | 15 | CASSQLRGGGTEAFF | TGTGCCAGCAGCCAATTGCGGGGAGGGGGCACTGAAGCTTTCTTT
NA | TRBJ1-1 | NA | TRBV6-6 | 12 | CASTEAGTEAFF | TGTGCCAGCACAGAGGCGGGCACTGAAGCTTTCTTT
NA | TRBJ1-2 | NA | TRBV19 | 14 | CASIGLTENYGYTF | TGTGCCAGTATAGGTCTGACAGAAAACTATGGCTACACCTTC
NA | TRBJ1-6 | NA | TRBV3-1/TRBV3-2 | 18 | CASTFGGGKSSYNSPLHF | TGTGCCAGCACGTTTGGAGGCGGCAAGAGCTCCTATAATTCACCCCTCCACTTT
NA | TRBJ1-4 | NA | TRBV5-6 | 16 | CASSSSVFRRGEKLFF | TGTGCCAGCAGTTCGAGCGTTTTTCGCCGGGGTGAAAAACTGTTTTTT
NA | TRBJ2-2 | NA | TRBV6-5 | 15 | CASRVPGSNTGELFF | TGTGCCAGCAGGGTTCCGGGATCGAACACCGGGGAGCTGTTTTTT
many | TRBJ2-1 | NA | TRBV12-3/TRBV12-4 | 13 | CASSLIPLNEQFF | TGTGCCAGCAGTCTTATCCCCCTCAATGAGCAGTTCTTC
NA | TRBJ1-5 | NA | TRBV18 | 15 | CASSSLDTSNQPQHF | TGTGCCAGCTCATCCCTGGACACGAGCAATCAGCCCCAGCATTTT
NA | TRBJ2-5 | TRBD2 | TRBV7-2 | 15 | CASSQRNSVGAGEYF | TGTGCCAGCAGCCAACGTAACTCCGTCGGGGCGGGAGAGTACTTC
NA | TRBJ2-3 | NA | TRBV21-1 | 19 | CASGKDYNETPTSTDTQYF | TGTGCCAGCGGGAAGGACTACAACGAAACCCCAACTAGCACAGATACGCAGTATTTT
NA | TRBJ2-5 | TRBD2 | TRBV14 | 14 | CASSPRLAPETQYF | TGTGCCAGCAGCCCCCGACTAGCGCCAGAGACCCAGTACTTC
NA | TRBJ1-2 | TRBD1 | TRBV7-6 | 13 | CASSLGQGYGYTF | TGTGCCAGCAGTTTAGGACAGGGGTATGGCTACACCTTC
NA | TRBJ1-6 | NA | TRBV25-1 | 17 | CASAGGGATRYNSPLHF | TGTGCCAGCGCTGGGGGAGGGGCGACCCGCTATAATTCACCCCTCCACTTT
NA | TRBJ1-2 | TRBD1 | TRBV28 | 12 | CASRTGTDGYTF | TGTGCCAGCAGGACCGGGACAGATGGCTACACCTTC